This TCR beta chain is from a study of response to subunit inactivated influenza vaccine. General study points: With each seasonal influenza vaccination, the authors suggested, few new T cells are recruited.

TCRdb recomputed calls from the RT-PCR reads with MiXCR, one row per CDR3 protein. Altogether 500,000 to 600,000 distinct CDR3 sequences are present, approximately 12% being singletons, with the ten largest covering 10%. For this clonotype: Its antigen is as yet unknown.

This CDR3 is 17 amino acids long. The ends were cut back, 6 bases at V and 2 bases at J, with 21 bases in the middle. The germline V gene encodes CDR1 SGHAT and CDR2 FQNNGV. The chain carries TRBV11-2 and TRBJ2-3; D possibly uses TRBD1 or TRBD2 (5 bases each). The input for sequencing was PBMCs from blood, taken on the day of vaccination. The sequence was collected from a man aged 50-60 years who received an inactivated influenza vaccine. The CDR3 bases are TGTGCCAGCAGACAACTACCGGGACGGACCTTCACAGATACGCAGTATTTT. Amino acid sequence: CASRQLPGRTFTDTQYF. The complete variable domain, with remaining parts taken from reference TRBV11-2 and TRBJ2-3, reads EAGVAQSPRYKIIEKRQSVAFWCNPISGHATLYWYQQILGQGPKLLIQFQNNGVVDDSQLPKDRFSAERLKGVDSTLKIQPAKLEDSAVYLCASRQLPGRTFTDTQYFGPGTRLTVL.